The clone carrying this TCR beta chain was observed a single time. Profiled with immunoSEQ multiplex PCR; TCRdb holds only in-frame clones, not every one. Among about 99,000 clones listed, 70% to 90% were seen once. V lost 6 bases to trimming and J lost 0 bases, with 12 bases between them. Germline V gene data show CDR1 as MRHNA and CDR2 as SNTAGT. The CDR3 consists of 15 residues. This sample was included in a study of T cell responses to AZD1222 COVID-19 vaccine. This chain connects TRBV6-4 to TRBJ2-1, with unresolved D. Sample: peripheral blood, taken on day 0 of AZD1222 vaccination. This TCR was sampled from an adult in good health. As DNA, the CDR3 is TGTGCCAGCAGACCCGAACCGGGCTCCTACAATGAGCAGTTCTTC. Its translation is CASRPEPGSYNEQFF.